Below are 27 T cell receptor beta chains sequenced from a single sample in a study of regulatory T cells in long-lasting Graves disease. The time point is: persistent/refractory GD, antithyroid drugs over 5 years with positive TRAb. After RNA was extracted from PBMCs, the TCR library was made from it. The authors built TCR beta libraries using iRepertoire HTBI primers and Arm-PCR of CDR3 regions. TCRdb redid the calling of the multiplex PCR reads with MiXCR, one entry per CDR3 protein. The sample contains 400,000 to 450,000 distinct CDR3 sequences, around 24% of which appear only once. Source: peripheral blood mononuclear cells (PBMCs), taken when the disease was refractory, from a patient treated with antithyroid drugs. All receptors come from a female donor with Graves disease.

Ten or more counts support this clonotype. V and J are TRBV28 and TRBJ2-7, with D tentatively TRBD2 (6 bases). CDR1 and CDR2 (germline): MDHEN, SYDVKM. Between the trimmed V and J ends, which lost 5 bases and 4 bases, there was a span of 18 bases. The CDR3 length is 15 residues. Here the CDR3 reads CASSRGSLALYEQYF. DNA of the CDR3: TGTGCCAGCAGTCGCGGGTCCCTAGCGCTTTACGAGCAGTACTTC.

This clonotype was detected only a few times. The chain uses TRBV11-2 and TRBJ2-1, with a possible D match to TRBD2 (5 bases). Trimming pared 1 base from V and 12 bases from J, leaving 10 bases between. Germline assignment: CDR1 SGHAT and CDR2 FQNNGV. CDR3 length: 12 residues. This CDR3 reads CASSLAGRAQFF. CDR3 bases: TGTGCCAGCAGCTTAGCGGGAAGGGCGCAGTTCTTC.

This clonotype was seen at least ten times. This chain connects TRBV10-3 to TRBJ1-1; D is ambiguous. The CDR3 contains 18 residues. Looked up from germline, CDR1 is ENHRY and CDR2 is SYGVKD. V was cut by 2 bases and J by 3 bases, with 22 bases left in between. The CDR3 sequence: CAISEISSGYGVDTEAFF. For the CDR3, the DNA is TGTGCCATCAGTGAGATATCGTCAGGTTACGGTGTGGACACTGAAGCTTTCTTT.

At least ten counts were recorded for this clonotype. The V and J genes are TRBV29-1 and TRBJ2-5, with 11 bases aligning to TRBD2. The germline gives CDR1 SQVTM, CDR2 ANQGSEA. The V and J ends lost 4 bases and 1 base, in that order; junction bases with no gene match: 14. The CDR3 is made up of 18 amino acids. DNA for the CDR3: TGCAGCGTTGTGTTTTTGGGCGGCCTAGCGGGAGGCCAAGAGACCCAGTACTTC. Translated: CSVVFLGGLAGGQETQYF.

The table lists this clonotype with many counts. V usage is TRBV20-1 and J usage is TRBJ2-7; 13 nucleotides line up with TRBD2. The CDR3 loop spans 16 amino acids. The germline CDR1 and CDR2 sequences are DFQATT and SNEGSKA (reference sequence). V trimming: 2 bases; J trimming: 4 bases; junction bases outside the gene matches: 8. Here the CDR3 reads CSARPPLAGGPYEQYF. The CDR3, as DNA: TGCAGTGCTAGACCTCCACTAGCGGGAGGGCCTTACGAGCAGTACTTC.

J is TRBJ2-7 and V is TRBV19, with 7 bases lining up with TRBD2. V shed 3 bases and J 3 bases; nucleotides not matched to a gene: 5. The germline V gene has CDR1 LNHDA and CDR2 SQIVND (reference sequence). CDR3 length: 14 residues. CDR3 in DNA: TGTGCCAGTAGTATCGGGACTATCGGCTACGAGCAGTACTTC. Protein sequence: CASSIGTIGYEQYF.

At least ten counts were recorded for this clonotype. The chain recombines TRBV28 with TRBJ2-7; 7 nucleotides match TRBD1. Per the germline V gene, CDR1 is MDHEN and CDR2 is SYDVKM. V lost 7 bases and J lost 12; bases outside the gene matches: 18. This CDR3 has 14 amino acids. The CDR3 protein is CASTPQQGFGFRYF. CDR3 in DNA: TGTGCCAGCACACCCCAACAGGGGTTTGGTTTTCGGTACTTC.

This clonotype was detected a few times. The genes are TRBV20-1 and TRBJ1-6, with 7 positions matching TRBD1. The junction had 2 bases not matched to a gene; V was cut back by 0 bases and J by 0 bases. Germline values: CDR1 DFQATT, CDR2 SNEGSKA (reference sequence). The CDR3 sequence is 16 residues long. The CDR3 DNA follows: TGCAGTGCTAGAGATCGGGACAGCTCCTATAATTCACCCCTCCACTTT. Encoded protein: CSARDRDSSYNSPLHF.

With regard to this clonotype: Since a much larger clone is just one base distant, this may be a read error. The missing conserved phenylalanine or tryptophan at the end of this CDR3 makes a read error likely. The V and J genes are TRBV12-3 or TRBV12-4 and TRBJ2-7; no firm D call. The V gene lost 0 bases and the J gene lost 7 bases, with 7 bases spanning the gap. CDR3 size: 12 residues. The CDR3 DNA is TGTGCCAGCAGTTTAGCGTTTGCAGAGCAGTACCTC. It translates to CASSLAFAEQYL.

This clonotype turned up a few times. The chain couples TRBV29-1 to TRBJ1-1, with D hard to call. Germline assignment: CDR1 SQVTM and CDR2 ANQGSEA. The CDR3 length is 11 residues. V was pared by 7 bases and J by 6 bases, with 12 bases between. The CDR3 DNA follows: TGCAGCGCCGCTTGGGTAGCTGAAGCTTTCTTT. Translating gives CSAAWVAEAFF. The full variable domain, with the rest looked up from reference TRBV29-1 and TRBJ1-1, is SAVISQKPSRDICQRGTSLTIQCQVDSQVTMMFWYRQQPGQSLTLIATANQGSEATYESGFVIDKFPISRPNLTFSTLTVSNMSPEDSSIYLCSAAWVAEAFFGQGTRLTVV.

CDR3 loop: CSAGGGGHQPQHF. DNA of the CDR3: TGCAGTGCTGGGGGTGGGGGACATCAGCCCCAGCATTTT. This sequence joins TRBV20-1 and TRBJ1-5, with a weak D call TRBD1 (5 bases). The CDR3 runs to 13 residues. V dropped 5 bases and J dropped 5 bases, with 13 bases sitting between them. Germline CDR1 DFQATT, CDR2 SNEGSKA (reference sequence).

This clonotype was seen at least ten times. This sequence joins TRBV29-1 and TRBJ2-7; D unclear. Trimming shortened V by 1 base and J by 2 bases, and 12 bases separated the two germline ends. Germline CDR1 and CDR2: SQVTM and ANQGSEA. This CDR3 is 14 amino acids long. CDR3 in DNA: TGCAGCGTTGAAGTTCCAGGACGGCCCTACGAGCAGTACTTC. It translates to CSVEVPGRPYEQYF.

About this clonotype itself: A clone one base away is much larger, so this may be a read error. V and J are TRBV6-2 or TRBV6-3 and TRBJ1-5; D is perhaps TRBD1 (6 bases). The V gene's germline CDR1 is MNHEY and CDR2 SVGEGT. The V and J ends lost 6 bases and 1 base respectively, with 13 bases between them. The CDR3 sequence is 15 residues long. The CDR3 here is CASRLGQTSNQPQHF. CDR3 DNA sequence: TGTGCCAGCAGACTCGGACAGACCAGCAATCAGCCCCAGCATTTT.

The rearrangement links TRBV7-9 to TRBJ1-2, with D possibly matching TRBD1 (5 bases). The V and J ends lost 3 bases and 5 bases respectively, with 22 bases between them. The germline CDR1 and CDR2 sequences are SEHNR and FQNEAQ (reference sequence). CDR3 length: 17 amino acids. CDR3 bases: TGTGCCAGCAGCTTGCTTGGGACGAGGTCGGTAGGGTATGGCTACACCTTC. Protein product: CASSLLGTRSVGYGYTF.

This clonotype has a count of ten or more. The rearrangement uses TRBV2 and TRBJ2-7, with 7 bases matching TRBD2. J was trimmed by 4 bases and V by 7 bases; bases with no gene match: 16. The length of the CDR3 is 16 residues. CDR1 is SNHLY and CDR2 is FYNNEI in the germline V gene. For the CDR3, the DNA is TGTGCCAGCACCCCCGACGGGCTAGCGGCTGCTTACGAGCAGTACTTC. Translated, it gives CASTPDGLAAAYEQYF.

This clonotype appeared many times. Relative to the germline gene, one junction end is altered; a read error may explain this. The V and J genes are TRBV5-1 and TRBJ2-7; D is unresolved. The germline CDR1 and CDR2 sequences are SGHRS and YFSETQ. The CDR3 runs to 13 residues. The CDR3 region has the DNA TGTGCCAGCAGCTTAGAGGCGTCCTACGAGCAGTACTTC. Amino acids: CASSLEASYEQYF. The entire variable domain, with the rest obtained from reference TRBV5-1 and TRBJ2-7, is as follows: KAGVTQTPRYLIKTRGQQVTLSCSPISGHRSVSWYQQTPGQGLQFLFEYFSETQRNKGNFPGRFSGRQFSNSRSEMNVSTLELGDSALYLCASSLEASYEQYFGPGTRLTVT.

This clonotype was picked up many times. The chain links TRBV20-1 to TRBJ2-7, with D perhaps given as TRBD1 or TRBD2 (5 bases each). This CDR3 spans 18 amino acids. The ends were cut back, 0 bases at V and 0 bases at J, with 21 bases in the middle. The germline CDR1 and CDR2 sequences are DFQATT and SNEGSKA (reference sequence). This CDR3 reads CSARDSQPRDGSSYEQYF. DNA for the CDR3: TGCAGTGCTAGAGATTCCCAACCCCGGGACGGAAGCTCCTACGAGCAGTACTTC.

This clonotype was observed a handful of times. The V gene is TRBV27, the J gene TRBJ2-2, with 9 nucleotides matching TRBD1. This CDR3 contains 16 residues. CDR1 MNHEY and CDR2 SMNVEV come from the germline V gene (reference sequence). V dropped 3 bases and J dropped 4; count of bases not matched to a gene: 6. CDR3 in amino acids: CASSFLTGGSTGELFF. The CDR3 DNA is TGTGCCAGCAGTTTCTTGACAGGGGGGAGCACCGGGGAGCTGTTTTTT.

This clonotype was seen many times. The chain carries TRBV12-5 and TRBJ1-6; D not resolved. Germline CDR1 and CDR2: LGHNT and FRNRAP. Trimming cost V 6 bases and J 6 bases, with 18 bases left between them. There are 16 residues in the CDR3. The CDR3 DNA sequence: TGTGCTAGTGGATTGTCGGGCATACTAGGTAATTCACCCCTCCACTTT. Amino acid sequence: CASGLSGILGNSPLHF.

This clonotype was found a few times. The chain joins TRBV3-1 to TRBJ1-1, with a tentative D call TRBD1 (5 bases). Germline assignment: CDR1 LGHDT and CDR2 YNNKEL (reference sequence). This CDR3 region has 13 residues. The V end lost 1 base, the J end lost 11 bases, and 14 bases lay between the germline ends. CDR3 region: CASSQGAAGWAFF. CDR3 in DNA: TGTGCCAGCAGCCAAGGTGCTGCAGGGTGGGCTTTCTTT.

The J gene is TRBJ2-5, the V gene TRBV30; the D gene could be TRBD1 or TRBD2 (5 bases each). With 3 bases removed from V and 5 bases from J, the gap between germline ends came to 16 bases. Germline CDR1 GTSNPN, CDR2 SVGIG (reference sequence). This CDR3 contains 14 residues. The CDR3 spells CAWRDSGPGETQYF. The DNA of the CDR3 is TGTGCCTGGAGGGATTCGGGACCCGGGGAGACCCAGTACTTC.

This chain links TRBV2 with TRBJ1-1; 9 bases match TRBD1. The CDR3 sequence is 15 residues long. Unmatched junction bases numbered 8, after V lost 6 bases and J lost 3 bases. Looked up from germline, CDR1 is SNHLY and CDR2 is FYNNEI. This CDR3 is CASSSGTGRDTEAFF. The CDR3 region has the DNA TGTGCCAGCAGCTCCGGGACAGGGAGGGACACTGAAGCTTTCTTT.

This clonotype appeared a few times. The chain couples TRBV28 to TRBJ2-2, with D uncertain. The V and J ends lost 4 bases and 4 bases respectively, with 13 bases between them. This CDR3 spans 15 amino acids. Germline V gene sequence: CDR1 MDHEN, CDR2 SYDVKM. The CDR3 reads CASSWARTSTGELFF. DNA of the CDR3: TGTGCCAGCAGTTGGGCCAGAACTTCCACCGGGGAGCTGTTTTTT.

The rearrangement joins TRBV7-3 to TRBJ2-2; 7 positions match TRBD1. The length of the CDR3 is 17 residues. V dropped 1 base and J dropped 3; count of bases not matched to a gene: 8. Germline V gene data show CDR1 as SGHTA and CDR2 as FQGTGA. The DNA for the CDR3 is TGTGCCAGCAGCTTAAGGCCAGGACAGGATTACACCGGGGAGCTGTTTTTT. This sequence encodes CASSLRPGQDYTGELFF.

J is TRBJ1-1 and V is TRBV19; D not resolved. Germline assignment: CDR1 LNHDA and CDR2 SQIVND (reference sequence). CDR3 length: 14 residues. Trimming stripped 2 bases from V and 1 base from J, with 8 bases between. Here the CDR3 reads CASSIFGGNTEAFF. CDR3 DNA: TGTGCCAGTAGTATATTTGGAGGGAACACTGAAGCTTTCTTT.

The chain links TRBV29-1 to TRBJ1-2; the match to TRBD1 covers 8 bases. CDR3 length: 15 residues. V was clipped by 7 bases and J by 1 base; unmatched bases: 11. Germline V gene lookup returns CDR1 SQVTM and CDR2 ANQGSEA. CDR3 nucleotide sequence: TGCAGCGCCTGGACAGGGAAGGGGATTAACTATGGCTACACCTTC. It specifies CSAWTGKGINYGYTF. Drawing the rest from reference TRBV29-1 and TRBJ1-2, the complete variable domain is SAVISQKPSRDICQRGTSLTIQCQVDSQVTMMFWYRQQPGQSLTLIATANQGSEATYESGFVIDKFPISRPNLTFSTLTVSNMSPEDSSIYLCSAWTGKGINYGYTFGSGTRLTVV.

At least ten counts were recorded for this clonotype. The genes are TRBV5-1 and TRBJ1-1; 7 nucleotides line up with TRBD1. CDR1 is SGHRS, CDR2 YFSETQ, per germline. The CDR3 extends over 15 amino acids. After removal of 4 bases from V and 1 base from J, the junction contained 7 bases not matched to a gene. In DNA, the CDR3 is TGCGCCAGCAGCCCTGGAGCAGGGGGGAACACTGAAGCTTTCTTT. It specifies CASSPGAGGNTEAFF.